What follows is one T cell receptor (beta chain) and its context. This sequence may be a read error, since a much larger clone differs from it by one base. This likely comes from a read error, as the CDR3 has no conserved phenylalanine or tryptophan at its end. Trimming removed 1 base from V and 5 bases from J; junction bases left unmatched: 6. From germline, CDR1 is MGHRA and CDR2 YSYEKL. This CDR3 has 16 amino acids. From about 400 ng of RNA, a library with molecular barcoded alpha/delta and beta/gamma adaptors was made. TCRdb called the reads again in MiXCR, with one record for every CDR3 protein. The sample has about 57,000 distinct CDR3 sequences, roughly 19% seen once. This specimen comes from a study of read filtering for tumor transcriptome and immune sequencing.

The genes are TRBV4-1 and TRBJ1-5; 9 positions agree with TRBD1. The specimen sequenced was a population of CD138-negative cells sorted from bone marrow. This sequence was found in a donor over 35 with multiple myeloma. CDR3 bases: TGCGCCAGCAGCCAAGTTGGGACAGGGCAAGATCAGCCCCAGCATTCT. Translation gives CASSQVGTGQDQPQHS.